The clone carrying this T cell receptor beta chain was seen just once. This sample was included in a study of blood T cell repertoires in COVID-19. Study-level background: Spain, Italy and the United States supplied samples that represented acute and convalescent COVID-19. T cells, B-cell-depleted T cells, or PBMCs provided the cDNA or gDNA that served as material.

Germline V gives CDR1 SNHLY, CDR2 FYNNEI. After removal of 7 bases from V and 5 bases from J, the junction contained 12 bases not matched to a gene. CDR3 length: 15 residues. Produced via immunoSEQ multiplex PCR; TCRdb's table is partial and in-frame only. The sample lists over 300,000 clones, about 84% seen once, with around 1.5% in the top ten. This sequence was found in a woman aged 45 to 65 with acute or convalescent COVID-19. The V and J genes are TRBV2 and TRBJ1-2; 8 bases are a match to TRBD1. The specimen was peripheral blood. CDR3 residues: CASNLDGQGLYGYTF. In DNA, the CDR3 is TGTGCCAGCAACTTGGATGGACAGGGTCTTTATGGCTACACCTTC.